This T cell receptor beta chain originates from a study of T cell responses to AZD1222 COVID-19 vaccine. General study points: Mapped onto spike, vaccine-associated CD4 TCRs spanned it and were dominant at 160-218 and 743-854. It was only 6 or 7 AZD1222 recipients who were seropositive at baseline.

Researchers grouped second doses given at about 4 or about 12 weeks into one pool. The data were produced by immunoSEQ multiplex PCR, yet TCRdb's version contains in-frame clones alone and is incomplete. The repertoire holds 150,000 to 200,000 clones, with roughly 94% as singletons. Between the trimmed V and J ends, which lost 2 bases and 7 bases, there was a span of 15 bases. CDR1 is KGHSH, CDR2 LQKENI, per germline. This CDR3 is built from 14 residues. This clone was picked up one time. What it recognizes is unknown. This sequence was found in an adult who received the AZD1222 COVID-19 vaccine. The chain is built from TRBV18 and TRBJ2-7, with a weak D call TRBD1 (6 bases). The specimen comprised peripheral blood, sampled 28 days after the second AZD1222 dose. CDR3 coding DNA: TGTGCCAGCTCACCAGGGACAAATAGAGGGGAGCAGTACTTC. Its protein product is CASSPGTNRGEQYF.